This record looks at one T cell receptor beta chain sequence and its context. Its antigen is currently unknown. This CDR3 is 12 amino acids long. Germline loops: CDR1 MNHEY, CDR2 SVGAGI. Trimming pared 7 bases from V and 8 bases from J, leaving 11 bases between. This sample stems from a study of cytomegalovirus exposure and HLA in healthy donors. Study-level results: The authors listed over 150 TCR beta chains as cytomegalovirus-associated. Diagnosis of cytomegalovirus status made by the classifier reportedly showed high specificity and sensitivity.

Sequenced by immunoSEQ multiplex PCR; TCRdb stores in-frame clones only, minus some. The sample consists of 70,000 to 75,000 clones, roughly 94% of them appearing once. The gene calls are TRBV6-5 and TRBJ2-2, with TRBD1 as a possible D gene (5 bases). The sequenced sample was PBMCs. The sequence came from a young man in good health and CMV-seropositive. CDR3 loop: CASTQGWGELFF. For the CDR3, the DNA is TGTGCCAGCACCCAGGGCTGGGGGGAGCTGTTTTTT.